Below, 17 T cell receptor beta chains from the same sample are listed, as sequenced in a study of blood T cell repertoires in COVID-19. Clones were read by immunoSEQ multiplex PCR, and TCRdb kept only the in-frame ones, dropping some. The sample holds fewer than 350,000 clones, 88% seen once. The sample taken for sequencing was peripheral blood. These receptors all come from a man aged 18 to 30 with active or convalescent COVID-19.

The rearrangement joins TRBV24-1 to TRBJ2-5; D perhaps matches TRBD1 (5 bases). The V end lost 3 bases, the J end lost 2 bases, and 6 bases lay between the germline ends. This CDR3 region has 13 residues. Germline CDR1 is KGHDR and CDR2 is SFDVKD. The CDR3 nucleotides are TGTGCCACCAGTGATAACAGGCAAGAGACCCAGTACTTC. Amino acid sequence: CATSDNRQETQYF.

This CDR3 reads CASSLAGGIETQYF. Here the CDR3 DNA reads TGTGCCAGCAGCTTGGCCGGGGGAATCGAGACCCAGTACTTC. The chain joins TRBV5-6 to TRBJ2-5; D perhaps matches TRBD2 (6 bases). The germline V gene has CDR1 SGHDT and CDR2 YYEEEE. This CDR3 is built from 14 residues. Trimming pared 0 bases from V and 5 bases from J, leaving 11 bases between.

This rearrangement joins TRBV18 to TRBJ1-2; perhaps TRBD1 as D (5 bases). Germline loops: CDR1 KGHSH, CDR2 LQKENI. CDR3 length: 13 amino acids. The V end lost 4 bases, the J end lost 8 bases, and 14 bases lay between the germline ends. The DNA of the CDR3 is TGTGCCAGCTCACGGAGGGGAGTGCTGGGCTACACCTTC. Protein product: CASSRRGVLGYTF.

The chain joins TRBV11-2 to TRBJ1-3; D gene ambiguous. V was clipped by 3 bases and J by 1 base, with 13 bases between them. The CDR3 extends over 16 amino acids. Germline V CDR1 and CDR2: SGHAT, FQNNGV. The CDR3 coding sequence is TGTGCCAGCAGCTTTCGGGAGTCACATTCTGGAAACACCATATATTTT. It is translated as CASSFRESHSGNTIYF.

The rearrangement uses TRBV21-1 and TRBJ2-4; the D call in the table, TRBD2, was not verified against the DNA. TRBV21-1 is a known pseudogene. This CDR3 contains 16 residues. The CDR3 DNA reads as TGTGCCAGCAGCAAAGAGGGGGGGAAATCCAAAAACATTCAGTACTTC. It codes for CASSKEGGKSKNIQYF.

The chain employs TRBV7-9 and TRBJ1-2, with TRBD1 matching over 8 bases. Germline V CDR1 and CDR2: SEHNR, FQNEAQ (reference sequence). The CDR3 is made up of 13 amino acids. The V gene end was trimmed by 2 bases and the J gene end by 8 bases; junction bases not matched to a gene: 4. The CDR3 loop is CASSLKTGAGYTF. CDR3 nucleotide sequence: TGTGCCAGCAGCTTAAAGACAGGGGCCGGCTACACCTTC.

The rearrangement joins TRBV10-3 to TRBJ1-6; D gene ambiguous. V lost 0 bases, J lost 5 bases, and 8 bases lay in between. Germline V lookup: CDR1 ENHRY, CDR2 SYGVKD. The CDR3 runs 15 residues. CDR3 residues: CAISESSANNSPLHF. The CDR3 bases are TGTGCCATCAGTGAGTCCTCAGCGAATAATTCACCCCTCCACTTT.

The chain employs TRBV13 and TRBJ1-5; D may be TRBD1 (5 bases). This CDR3 contains 12 residues. CDR1 is PRHDT, CDR2 FYEKMQ, per germline (reference sequence). V was clipped by 4 bases and J by 11 bases, with 12 bases between them. Here the CDR3 reads CASSSGGMAQHF. The CDR3 nucleotides are TGTGCCAGCAGCTCGGGGGGGATGGCCCAGCATTTT.

V usage is TRBV2 and J usage is TRBJ2-4; the match to TRBD1 covers 8 bases. J was trimmed by 0 bases and V by 4 bases; bases with no gene match: 2. CDR1 and CDR2 from the germline V gene are SNHLY and FYNNEI. This CDR3 spans 15 amino acids. The CDR3 loop reads CASSGDRRAKNIQYF. In nucleotides, the CDR3 is TGTGCCAGCAGTGGGGACAGGCGAGCCAAAAACATTCAGTACTTC.

J is TRBJ1-2 and V is TRBV19; D unclear. The CDR3 has 15 amino acids. Trimming left V 6 bases short and J 2 bases short, with 16 bases between. Per germline, CDR1 LNHDA and CDR2 SQIVND (reference sequence). As DNA, the CDR3 is TGTGCCAGTAGCCCGAGGGCGGGTAGGAACTATGGCTACACCTTC. Translated, it gives CASSPRAGRNYGYTF.

This chain joins TRBV11-2 and TRBJ2-7; D may be TRBD2 (5 bases). CDR3 size: 14 residues. Germline CDR1 and CDR2: SGHAT and FQNNGV. Between the trimmed V and J ends, which lost 1 base and 3 bases, there was a span of 10 bases. Here the CDR3 reads CASSLVGDFYEQYF. Written as DNA, the CDR3 is TGTGCCAGCAGCTTAGTCGGGGATTTCTACGAGCAGTACTTC.

This sequence joins TRBV9 and TRBJ2-7; D is perhaps TRBD2 (7 bases). Per germline, CDR1 SGDLS and CDR2 YYNGEE. The CDR3 covers 15 residues. Trimming took off 4 bases at V and 5 bases at J, with 19 bases between the two ends. Here the CDR3 reads CASSPTLGGGHEQYF. CDR3 nucleotides: TGTGCCAGCAGCCCGACCCTCGGCGGGGGCCACGAGCAGTACTTC. The full variable domain, in which reference TRBV9 and TRBJ2-7 provide the parts outside the CDR3, is DSGVTQTPKHLITATGQRVTLRCSPRSGDLSVYWYQQSLDQGLQFLIQYYNGEERAKGNILERFSAQQFPDLHSELNLSSLELGDSALYFCASSPTLGGGHEQYFGPGTRLTVT.

The chain has TRBV7-9 and TRBJ2-5; D might be TRBD2 (5 bases). Germline CDR1 reads SEHNR; CDR2 reads FQNEAQ (reference sequence). V was cut by 4 bases and J by 5 bases, with 17 bases left in between. The CDR3 is 15 residues long. The chain's CDR3 is CASSSYPSFLETQYF. In DNA form, the CDR3 reads TGTGCCAGCAGCTCCTACCCTAGCTTTTTGGAGACCCAGTACTTC.

The chain uses TRBV9 and TRBJ2-3, with 8 bases aligning to TRBD2. V was clipped by 6 bases and J by 4 bases; unmatched bases: 16. Germline values: CDR1 SGDLS, CDR2 YYNGEE. The CDR3 has 17 residues. The CDR3 DNA sequence: TGTGCCAGCACCACCCTCGGGGGGGCAGCATCAGCAGATACGCAGTATTTT. It translates to CASTTLGGAASADTQYF.

The V call is TRBV11-2, the J call TRBJ2-1; 10 bases line up with TRBD2. Per germline, CDR1 SGHAT and CDR2 FQNNGV. J lost 9 bases, V lost 1 base, and 6 bases had no gene match. The CDR3 has 15 amino acids. CDR3 loop: CASSLVAGGRFEQFF. As DNA, the CDR3 is TGTGCCAGCAGCTTAGTAGCGGGGGGAAGGTTTGAGCAGTTCTTC.

This clone was seen only once. The chain is built from TRBV20-1 and TRBJ2-7, with TRBD2 matching 10 bases. This CDR3 spans 13 amino acids. In germline, CDR1 is DFQATT, CDR2 SNEGSKA (reference sequence). Losses at the gene ends were 3 bases for V and 6 bases for J; bases not matched to a gene: 5. The chain's CDR3 is CSASQRGGFEQYF. The CDR3 bases are TGCAGTGCTAGTCAGCGGGGGGGCTTCGAGCAGTACTTC.

The chain employs TRBV10-3 and TRBJ2-7; 11 positions agree with TRBD1. This CDR3 is 14 amino acids long. Germline loops: CDR1 ENHRY, CDR2 SYGVKD. Germline trimming cut 11 bases from V and 5 bases from J; bases unmatched to any gene: 11. The CDR3 DNA sequence: TGTGCCGCCGCCAAGGACAGGGGGCTGAACGAGCAGTACTTC. Its translation is CAAAKDRGLNEQYF.